This T cell receptor (beta chain) was profiled in a study of blood T cell repertoires in COVID-19. On the study more broadly: Samples taken during acute and convalescent COVID-19 were collected in the United States, Italy and Spain. Sample material is recorded as cDNA or gDNA derived from T cells, B-cell-depleted T cells, or PBMCs.

Per the original data handling: Reference gene primer amplification in the assay estimated nucleated cell counts. Method: immunoSEQ multiplex PCR; TCRdb's copy keeps in-frame clones and lacks some. V and J calls and clone size are those listed in that table; D and trimming were worked out from the DNA. The sample has under 40,000 clones, around four fifths seen once. The sequencing input was peripheral blood. This clonotype was sampled from an older woman with acute or convalescent COVID-19.

DNA of the CDR3: TGCGCCAGCAGCTCAGGACAGGGAGTTGAAGCTTTCTTT. It is translated as CASSSGQGVEAFF. The rearrangement joins TRBV5-1 to TRBJ1-1; 8 nucleotides align to TRBD1. From germline, CDR1 is SGHRS and CDR2 YFSETQ. J was trimmed by 7 bases and V by 3 bases; bases with no gene match: 5. This CDR3 contains 13 residues.